A single sample gave rise to the 15 T cell receptor beta chains below, sequenced in a study of OX40 agonist ivuxolimab in advanced cancers. Data came from immunoSEQ multiplex PCR; TCRdb stores just in-frame clones and leaves some out. The repertoire holds roughly 110,000 clones, with 75% to 95% as singletons. Sequencing used CD4+ or CD8+ T cells sorted from blood, obtained in a trial of the OX40 agonist ivuxolimab. The origin of the receptors is an adult with an advanced solid tumor such as melanoma, head and neck, liver or kidney cancer.

This chain connects TRBV6-5 to TRBJ2-7; 11 bases align to TRBD1. The CDR3 contains 15 residues. The V segment lost 2 bases and the J segment 3 bases; nucleotides outside the gene matches: 3. Germline CDR1 and CDR2: MNHEY and SVGAGI. DNA of the CDR3: TGTGCCAGCAGTTACGACGGGACAGGGGGCTACGAGCAGTACTTC. It specifies CASSYDGTGGYEQYF.

J is TRBJ2-5 and V is TRBV4-1; no clear D. Trimming removed 0 bases from V and 5 bases from J, with 10 bases in between. Germline V CDR1 and CDR2: MGHRA, YSYEKL. The CDR3 extends over 14 amino acids. DNA for the CDR3: TGCGCCAGCAGCCAAGAACCCAGAAGGGAGACCCAGTACTTC. The encoded protein is CASSQEPRRETQYF.

The V call is TRBV5-4, the J call TRBJ2-3, with 8 bases that match TRBD2. The CDR3 is 16 amino acids. V lost 4 bases, J lost 1 base, and 8 bases stayed unmatched. CDR1 and CDR2 (germline): SGHNT, YYREEE (reference sequence). CDR3 nucleotides: TGTGCCAGCAGCAGCAGCGGGAGACAACGCACAGATACGCAGTATTTT. Its translation: CASSSSGRQRTDTQYF.

V usage is TRBV13 and J usage is TRBJ2-3, with 8 bases matching TRBD2. After removal of 0 bases from V and 3 bases from J, the junction contained 11 bases not matched to a gene. The germline gives CDR1 PRHDT, CDR2 FYEKMQ (reference sequence). The CDR3 runs 18 residues. CDR3 amino acids: CASSLGSGSEIGTDTQYF. The CDR3 DNA reads TGTGCCAGCAGCTTAGGGAGCGGGAGTGAGATTGGGACAGATACGCAGTATTTT. Variable domain in full (rest from reference TRBV13 and TRBJ2-3): AAGVIQSPRHLIKEKRETATLKCYPIPRHDTVYWYQQGPGQDPQFLISFYEKMQSDKGSIPDRFSAQQFSDYHSELNMSSLELGDSALYFCASSLGSGSEIGTDTQYFGPGTRLTVL.

DNA for the CDR3: TGTGCCAGCAGCGTCCAAGCGGGAGCTGGGTTCGAGCAGTACTTC. As protein: CASSVQAGAGFEQYF. The J gene is TRBJ2-7, the V gene TRBV9; 8 bases line up with TRBD2. CDR3 size: 15 residues. V was clipped by 2 bases and J by 6 bases; unmatched bases: 10. The germline V gene encodes CDR1 SGDLS and CDR2 YYNGEE.

As for this clone: The same CDR3 also results from other DNA sequences found in this sample. The V gene is TRBV28, the J gene TRBJ1-1; the D is unclear. V lost 3 bases to trimming and J lost 5 bases, with 10 bases between them. The germline CDR1 and CDR2 sequences are MDHEN and SYDVKM. The CDR3 covers 13 residues. The CDR3 sequence is CASSLFGGTEAFF. In DNA, the CDR3 is TGTGCCAGCAGTTTGTTTGGTGGGACTGAAGCTTTCTTT.

J is TRBJ2-7 and V is TRBV18; D is perhaps TRBD2 (6 bases). Germline loops: CDR1 KGHSH, CDR2 LQKENI. Trimming pared 3 bases from V and 7 bases from J, leaving 19 bases between. The CDR3 has 15 amino acids. CDR3 in amino acids: CASSPLGLPLGEQYF. The CDR3 DNA reads as TGTGCCAGCTCACCTTTGGGACTGCCTCTCGGGGAGCAGTACTTC.

This clone was found once. The rearrangement joins TRBV5-6 to TRBJ2-7, with D tentatively TRBD1 (5 bases). This CDR3 spans 15 amino acids. Between the trimmed V and J ends, which lost 0 bases and 4 bases, there was a span of 14 bases. Germline V gene sequence: CDR1 SGHDT, CDR2 YYEEEE. DNA for the CDR3: TGTGCCAGCAGCTTGGGTCCAGGGCTCCTATACGAGCAGTACTTC. Translating gives CASSLGPGLLYEQYF.

The rearrangement joins TRBV5-8 to TRBJ2-1; TRBD1 is a possible D gene (5 bases). The ends were cut back, 2 bases at V and 0 bases at J, with 9 bases in the middle. This CDR3 has 15 amino acids. CDR1 SGHTS and CDR2 YDEGEE come from the germline V gene. The CDR3 region has the DNA TGTGCCAGCAGCTTAGACAGTAGCTCCTACAATGAGCAGTTCTTC. Translation gives CASSLDSSSYNEQFF.

This clone has more than one count but fewer than ten. The chain employs TRBV5-1 and TRBJ2-1; 12 nucleotides align to TRBD2. The J segment lost 1 base and the V segment lost 4 bases, leaving 3 bases of the junction unmatched. In germline, CDR1 is SGHRS, CDR2 YFSETQ. The CDR3 has 16 residues. CDR3 DNA sequence: TGCGCCAGCAGCGAGACTAGCGGGGGATCCTACAATGAGCAGTTCTTC. Translated, it gives CASSETSGGSYNEQFF.

The chain has TRBV25-1 and TRBJ2-1, with 7 bases identical to TRBD1. The CDR3 has 16 residues. The germline V gene encodes CDR1 MGHDK and CDR2 SYGVNS. V shed 6 bases and J 0 bases; nucleotides not matched to a gene: 8. The CDR3 nucleotides read TGTGCCAGCAGATCCGCAACAGGGGACTCCTACAATGAGCAGTTCTTC. Amino acids: CASRSATGDSYNEQFF.

The chain links TRBV18 to TRBJ1-1, with D hard to call. Trimming took off 2 bases at V and 0 bases at J, with 16 bases between the two ends. The CDR3 runs 17 residues. Germline assignment: CDR1 KGHSH and CDR2 LQKENI. CDR3 region: CASSPEVGFGMNTEAFF. In nucleotides, the CDR3 is TGTGCCAGCTCACCAGAGGTCGGCTTTGGGATGAACACTGAAGCTTTCTTT.

The rearrangement uses TRBV10-3 and TRBJ1-5; 7 nucleotides agree with TRBD1. After removal of 6 bases from V and 2 bases from J, the junction contained 4 bases not matched to a gene. Germline CDR1 is ENHRY and CDR2 is SYGVKD. The CDR3 has 14 residues. CDR3 residues: CAIRPDRGNQPQHF. The CDR3 DNA follows: TGTGCCATCAGACCAGACAGGGGCAATCAGCCCCAGCATTTT.

The chain uses TRBV6-6 and TRBJ2-1; tentatively, D is TRBD2 (6 bases). There are 14 residues in the CDR3. Per germline, CDR1 MNHNY and CDR2 SVGAGI (reference sequence). Trimming removed 9 bases at V and 0 bases at J, with 12 bases between. CDR3 nucleotide sequence: TGTGCCAGTCAACTAGCCAGCTCCTACAATGAGCAGTTCTTC. Translation gives CASQLASSYNEQFF.

This chain uses TRBV28 with TRBJ1-6; D perhaps matches TRBD1 (6 bases). There are 14 residues in the CDR3. The V end lost 2 bases, the J end lost 7 bases, and 9 bases lay between the germline ends. The germline V gene has CDR1 MDHEN and CDR2 SYDVKM. This CDR3 is CASSLTGWNSPLHF. The CDR3 DNA reads as TGTGCCAGCAGTTTAACAGGGTGGAATTCACCCCTCCACTTT.